This T cell receptor (beta chain) stems from a study of neurological immune-mediated disorders. This clonotype was observed many times. What it binds is not known. 5'RACE with 10-nucleotide random UMIs generated the cDNA. MiXCR, applied by TCRdb to the 5' RACE reads, yields one record per CDR3 protein. The table shows about 35,000 distinct CDR3 sequences, with 3.8% occurring only once. Preparation of the unsorted libraries drew on 2 million PBMCs stored at -80 C. Study-wide points: It was HTLV-1-associated myelopathy that showed the most TCR clonal expansion, while multiple sclerosis showed the least, falling below healthy controls. No CDR3 amino acid sequences recurred among expanded clones across subjects, suggesting private repertoires in all groups.

Trimming stripped 0 bases from V and 5 bases from J, with 5 bases between. CDR3 length: 11 amino acids. Germline CDR1 and CDR2: DFQATT and SNEGSKA (reference sequence). Sequencing used PBMCs. The chain combines TRBV20-1 with TRBJ2-7; D is unclear. This clonotype was sampled from a man younger than 40 with multiple sclerosis. DNA for the CDR3: TGCAGTGCTAGAGAAGGGAACGAGCAGTACTTC. As protein: CSAREGNEQYF.